This TCR beta chain was recovered during a study of STAT5B mutations in CD4+ large granular lymphocyte leukemia (dated by TCRdb to 2022 to 2024). A note on the overall study: Among the healthy controls, the CDR3 'QG' motif was associated with a particular HLA allele. The study compared the TCRbeta repertoires of patients with CD4+ T-cell large granular lymphocyte leukemia against the TCRbeta repertoires of healthy blood donors. Flow cytometry performed on FACSCanto II or FACSVerse showed that the purified fractions had more than 95% purity among lymphocytes. The full study reports these points: Each patient's main leukemic clonotypes were private, but about a quarter of these clonotypes showed up at low frequency in the non-leukemic repertoires of other patients. TRBV06-family usage was enriched among the top patient clones (8/27) compared with healthy controls (2/35). The data were not HLA-matched, and the relatively small sample size could explain the higher clonality seen in CD4+ compared with CD8+ T-LGLL. Compared with healthy CD4+ repertoires, CD4-sorted patient repertoires appeared more clonal, and this difference remained even after the putative leukemic clones were removed.

This clone was observed a handful of times. Its specific antigen is unknown. No base quality values were provided; no much bigger clone lies one nucleotide off. Taken from the germline V gene, the CDR1 and CDR2 loops are SGHVS and FNYEAQ. V was cut back by 5 bases and J by 6 bases, leaving a gap of 12 bases between them. Reading from cysteine to phenylalanine, the CDR3 counts 13 amino acids. Just CDR3 DNA is preserved here, 39 bases in frame from base 1. The healthy control group was made up of a few dozen blood donors, and the Finnish Red Cross blood service supplied their buffy coats. All TCR-sequenced material derived from peripheral blood: patient blood samples and healthy donor buffy coats. Ficoll-Hypaque gradient centrifugation was used to isolate peripheral blood mononuclear cells. CD4+ cells were magnetically purified from the buffy coats of healthy controls. The Gentra Puregene Cell and Tissue kit was used for genomic DNA extraction, and quantification was performed on a Qubit 2.0 fluorometer.

The immunoSEQ assay at survey resolution was used to sequence TCRbeta rearrangements from genomic DNA. On the authors' methods: In the TCR sequencing data, the lowest productive clonotype frequency that could be detected was 2.59 x 10-5. Only productive TCRbeta rearrangements, meaning sequences that were complete and in-frame, were kept for the analyses. Sample clonality was computed as Simpson clonality in the immunoSEQ Analyzer version 3.0. Based on frequency, clones were grouped as very rare, small, medium, large (1-20%) or hyperexpanded (>20%). Generation probabilities were estimated with OLGA 1.2.3, V-gene circos plots were made with VDJtools, specificities were searched in VDJdb, and CDR3 motifs were identified with GLIPH. Here the immuneACCESS table is served through TCRdb, limited to in-frame sequences with V and J called. Missing clones are a known gap in these copies; in checked studies unresolved V genes cover under half, and the rest lacks a known reason. V, J and clone size reflect that table, while D and trimming were determined from the DNA. The sample table lists tens of thousands of clones, around two thirds of them with a count of one. The ten largest account for approximately 9.5% of the sample.

Recombination connected TRBV7-6 to TRBJ2-3; confidence is insufficient to name the D gene. The sequence derives from a human donor in good health. Sequencing used CD4+ T cells from blood buffy coats. The nucleotide sequence reads TGTGCCAGCAGCAGGAATCAAGGGGATACGCAGTATTTT. Its protein product is CASSRNQGDTQYF. When the CDR3 is completed using the reference TRBV7-6 and TRBJ2-3 genes on either side, the full variable domain is GAGVSQSPRYKVTKRGQDVALRCDPISGHVSLYWYRQALGQGPEFLTYFNYEAQQDKSGLPNDRFSAERPEGSISTLTIQRTEQRDSAMYRCASSRNQGDTQYFGPGTRLTVL.